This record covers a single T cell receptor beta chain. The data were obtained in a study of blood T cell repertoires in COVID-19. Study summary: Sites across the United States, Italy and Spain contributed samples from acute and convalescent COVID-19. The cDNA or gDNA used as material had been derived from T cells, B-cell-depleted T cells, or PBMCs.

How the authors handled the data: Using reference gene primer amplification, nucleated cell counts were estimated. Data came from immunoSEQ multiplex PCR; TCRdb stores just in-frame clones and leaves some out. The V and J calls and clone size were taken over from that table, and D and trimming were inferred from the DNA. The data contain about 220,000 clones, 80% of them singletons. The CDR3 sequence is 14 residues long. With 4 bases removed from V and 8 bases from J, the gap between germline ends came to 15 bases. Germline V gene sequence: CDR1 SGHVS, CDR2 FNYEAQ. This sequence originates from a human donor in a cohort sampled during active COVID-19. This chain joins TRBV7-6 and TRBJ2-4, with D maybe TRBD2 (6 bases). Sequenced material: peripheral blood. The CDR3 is CASSSREQSDIQYF. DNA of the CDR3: TGTGCCAGCAGCTCCCGGGAGCAATCCGACATTCAGTACTTC.